What follows describes a single T cell receptor beta chain. This record belongs to a study of blood T cell repertoires in COVID-19. Overall study: Acute and convalescent COVID-19 samples came from the United States, Italy and Spain. PBMCs, B-cell-depleted T cells, or T cells were the source of the cDNA or gDNA that made up the material.

Study processing details: How many nucleated cells were present was estimated from reference gene primer amplification. The assay was immunoSEQ multiplex PCR, and TCRdb's table has in-frame clones only and misses some. V, J and clone size reflect that table, while D and trimming were determined from the DNA. The table has 77,000 or so clones, around nine tenths seen once. CDR1 and CDR2 from the germline V gene are KGHSH and LQKENI. Deletions cut 0 bases from V and 2 bases from J, with 7 bases between. The CDR3 is 14 amino acids. The rearrangement joins TRBV18 to TRBJ2-5, with D tentatively TRBD1 (5 bases). The clonotype originates from a man in his forties or fifties with active COVID-19. The sample was peripheral blood. DNA of the CDR3: TGTGCCAGCTCACCACCGGCAGGGCAAGAGACCCAGTACTTC. Translated, it gives CASSPPAGQETQYF.